This T cell receptor (beta chain) was observed in a study of blood T cell repertoires in COVID-19 (TCRdb year 2020). Some background on the complete study: Collaborator samples came from the United States, Italy and Spain and covered acute and convalescent phases of COVID-19. The prospective study material was composed of cDNA or gDNA derived from T cells, B-cell-depleted T cells, or PBMCs. The repertoires were released in a freely available public database meant as a resource for research on the immune response to SARS-CoV-2. Nearly every sample came with metadata listing a de-identified subject ID, COVID-19 status, age in years and sex. Where available, HLA class I and class II types were obtained from metadata supplied by the sample provider rather than from assay-based typing. Subjects who had been exposed to COVID-19, were actively infected with it, or had recovered from it provided the deeply sampled blood TCRbeta repertoires that made up the dataset. Samples were obtained from the ongoing ImmuneRACE study (first 160 participants) and from 1,200 or so subjects provided by 6 global collaborators.

From V the trimming removes 8 bases and from J it removes 2 bases, while the gene matches leave 2 bases of the junction unaccounted for. According to the germline V gene, CDR1 reads SNHLY and CDR2 reads FYNNEI. The CDR3 numbers 12 residues from cysteine through phenylalanine. The sequence is cut down to CDR3 DNA, 36 bases in frame from base 1. Broad study findings and their caveats: Clinical and demographic metadata were provided uncurated, with the amount varying by source and participant.

This clone is a singleton in its sample. Its antigen is not yet known. Base qualities are not at hand, and no much larger clone is one base apart. Participants in the prospective study were aged about 18 to 89 years, lived in 20 to 30 United States geographic areas, and enrolled through a virtual design. Cohort assignment in the prospective study relied on participant-reported clinical history from a screening survey and a study questionnaire. Recovered participants in ImmuneRACE Cohort 3 were defined by two consecutive negative NP/OP PCR tests, clearance by a healthcare professional, or resolution of symptoms. Each participant in the prospective study had whole blood, serum and a nasopharyngeal or oropharyngeal swab collected by mobile phlebotomists. Over a roughly 2-month period, participants in the prospective study had the option of providing additional blood draws and questionnaires. Before DNA extraction, prospective study blood samples were shipped either frozen or at room temperature.

TCRbeta CDR3 regions were amplified from genomic DNA using the immunoSEQ Assay, a bias-controlled multiplex PCR. The original methods were these. The number of nucleated cells in each sample was estimated from the amplification of reference gene primers within the assay. To quantify the absolute abundance of each unique TCRbeta CDR3 rearrangement, sequence reads were collapsed and filtered. For each sample, productive Simpson clonality was calculated as the square root of Simpson's diversity index over productive rearrangements. The immuneACCESS repertoire file appears here via TCRdb, limited to in-frame rearrangements. These files lack a portion of the clones; in checked studies, under half of the deficit traces to unresolved V genes, and the cause of the others is not known. That table is the source of V, J and clone size, and D and trimming were worked out from the DNA. The sample includes roughly 190,000 clones, with roughly 82% observed a single time. The ten largest clones capture 10% to 15% of the sample.

The chain uses TRBV2 and TRBJ2-5; 7 of the junction bases match TRBD1. The TCR sequence derives from a man aged 35 to 55 who had recovered from COVID-19. Input material: PBMCs or T cells enriched from blood (not recorded which). The CDR3 corresponds to CASGQVQETQYF. The DNA is TGTGCCAGCGGACAGGTACAAGAGACCCAGTACTTC.